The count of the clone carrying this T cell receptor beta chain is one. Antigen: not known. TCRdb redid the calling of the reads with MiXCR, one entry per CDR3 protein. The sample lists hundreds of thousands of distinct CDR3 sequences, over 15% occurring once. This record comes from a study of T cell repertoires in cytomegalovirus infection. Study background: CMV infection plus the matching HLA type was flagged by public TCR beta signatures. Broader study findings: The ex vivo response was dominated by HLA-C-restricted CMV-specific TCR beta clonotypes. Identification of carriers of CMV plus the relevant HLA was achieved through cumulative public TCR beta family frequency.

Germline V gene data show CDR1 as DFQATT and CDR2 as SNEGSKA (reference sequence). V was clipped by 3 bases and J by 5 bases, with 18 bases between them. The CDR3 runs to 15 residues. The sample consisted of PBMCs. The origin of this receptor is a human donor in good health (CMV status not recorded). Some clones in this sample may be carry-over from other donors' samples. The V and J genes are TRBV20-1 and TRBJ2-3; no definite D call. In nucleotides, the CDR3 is TGCAGTGCTAGTCGACTGGGGTCCCACCGAGATACGCAGTATTTT. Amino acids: CSASRLGSHRDTQYF.